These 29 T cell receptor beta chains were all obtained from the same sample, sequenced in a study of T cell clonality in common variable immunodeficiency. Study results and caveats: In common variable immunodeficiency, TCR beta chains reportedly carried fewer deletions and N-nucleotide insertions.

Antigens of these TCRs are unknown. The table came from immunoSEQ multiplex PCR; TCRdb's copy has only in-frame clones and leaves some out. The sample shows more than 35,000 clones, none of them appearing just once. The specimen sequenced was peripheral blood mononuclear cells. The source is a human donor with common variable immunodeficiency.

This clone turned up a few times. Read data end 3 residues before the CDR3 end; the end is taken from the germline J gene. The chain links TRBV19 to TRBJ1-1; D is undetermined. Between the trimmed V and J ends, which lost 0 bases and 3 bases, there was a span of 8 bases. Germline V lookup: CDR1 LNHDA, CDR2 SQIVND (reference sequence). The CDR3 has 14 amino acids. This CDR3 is CASSIDSYYTEAFF. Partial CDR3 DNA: TGTGCCAGTAGTATAGATTCTTACTACACTGAA.

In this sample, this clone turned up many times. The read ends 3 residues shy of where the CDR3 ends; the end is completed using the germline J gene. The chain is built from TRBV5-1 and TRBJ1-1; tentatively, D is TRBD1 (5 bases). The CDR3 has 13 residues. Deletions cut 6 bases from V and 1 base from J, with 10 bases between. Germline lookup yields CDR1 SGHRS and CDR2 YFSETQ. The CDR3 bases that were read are TGCGCCAGCACCATTGACAGGAACACTGAA. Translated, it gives CASTIDRNTE. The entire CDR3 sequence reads CASTIDRNTEAFF. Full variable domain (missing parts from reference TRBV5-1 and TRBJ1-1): KAGVTQTPRYLIKTRGQQVTLSCSPISGHRSVSWYQQTPGQGLQFLFEYFSETQRNKGNFPGRFSGRQFSNSRSEMNVSTLELGDSALYLCASTIDRNTEAFFGQGTRLTVV.

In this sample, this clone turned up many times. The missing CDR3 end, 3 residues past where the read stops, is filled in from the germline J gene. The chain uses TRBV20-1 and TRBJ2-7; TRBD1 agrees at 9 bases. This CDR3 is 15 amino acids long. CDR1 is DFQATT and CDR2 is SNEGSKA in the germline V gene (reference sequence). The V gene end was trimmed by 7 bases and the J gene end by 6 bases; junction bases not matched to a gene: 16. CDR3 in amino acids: CSVIPTGGGRAEQYF. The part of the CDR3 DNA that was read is TGCAGTGTAATCCCCACAGGGGGCGGACGGGCCGAG.

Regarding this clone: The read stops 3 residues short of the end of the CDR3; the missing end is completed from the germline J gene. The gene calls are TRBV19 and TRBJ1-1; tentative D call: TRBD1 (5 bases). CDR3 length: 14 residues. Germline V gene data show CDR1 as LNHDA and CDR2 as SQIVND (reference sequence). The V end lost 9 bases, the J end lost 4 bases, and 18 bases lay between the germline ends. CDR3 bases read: TGTGCCAGCCACTTCCGAGATAGGGGCACTGAA. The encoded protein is CASHFRDRGTE. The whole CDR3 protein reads CASHFRDRGTEAFF.

The DNA read from the CDR3 is TGCGCCAGCAGCTCGGCGGACAGCTCCTATAATTCACCC. Translated, it gives CASSSADSSYNSP. The whole CDR3 sequence reads CASSSADSSYNSPLHF. The rearrangement joins TRBV5-1 to TRBJ1-6; D perhaps matches TRBD1 (6 bases). The read ends 3 residues early relative to the CDR3; the germline J gene fills the gap. Germline lookup yields CDR1 SGHRS and CDR2 YFSETQ. This CDR3 spans 16 amino acids. Trimming pared 3 bases from V and 0 bases from J, leaving 10 bases between.

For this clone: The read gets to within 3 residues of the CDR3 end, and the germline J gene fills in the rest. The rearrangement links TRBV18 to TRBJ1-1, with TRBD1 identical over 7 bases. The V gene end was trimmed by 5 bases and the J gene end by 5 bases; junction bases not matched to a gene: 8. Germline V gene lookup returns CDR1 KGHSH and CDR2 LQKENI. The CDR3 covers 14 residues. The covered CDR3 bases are TGTGCCAGCTCAGAGGGACAGCGTGGTACTGAA. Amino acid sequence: CASSEGQRGTE. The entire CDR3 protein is CASSEGQRGTEAFF.

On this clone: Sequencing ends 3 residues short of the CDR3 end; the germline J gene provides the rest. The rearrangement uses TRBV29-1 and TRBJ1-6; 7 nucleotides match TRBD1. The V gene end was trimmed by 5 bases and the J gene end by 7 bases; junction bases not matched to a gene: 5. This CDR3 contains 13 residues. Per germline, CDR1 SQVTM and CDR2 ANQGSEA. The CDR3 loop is CSVTRGGNSPLHF. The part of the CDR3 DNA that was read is TGCAGCGTTACGCGAGGGGGCAATTCACCC.

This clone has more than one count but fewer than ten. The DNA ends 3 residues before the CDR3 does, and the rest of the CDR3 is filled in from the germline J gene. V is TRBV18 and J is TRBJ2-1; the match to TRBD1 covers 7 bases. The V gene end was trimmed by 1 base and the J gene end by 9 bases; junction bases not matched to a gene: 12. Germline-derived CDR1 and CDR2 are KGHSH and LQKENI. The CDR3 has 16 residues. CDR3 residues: CASSPLGPGGIAEQFF. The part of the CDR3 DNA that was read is TGTGCCAGCTCACCACTCGGCCCAGGGGGTATCGCTGAG. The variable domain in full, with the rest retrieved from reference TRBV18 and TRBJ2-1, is NAGVMQNPRHLVRRRGQEARLRCSPMKGHSHVYWYRQLPEEGLKFMVYLQKENIIDESGMPKERFSAEFPKEGPSILRIQQVVRGDSAAYFCASSPLGPGGIAEQFFGPGTRLTVL.

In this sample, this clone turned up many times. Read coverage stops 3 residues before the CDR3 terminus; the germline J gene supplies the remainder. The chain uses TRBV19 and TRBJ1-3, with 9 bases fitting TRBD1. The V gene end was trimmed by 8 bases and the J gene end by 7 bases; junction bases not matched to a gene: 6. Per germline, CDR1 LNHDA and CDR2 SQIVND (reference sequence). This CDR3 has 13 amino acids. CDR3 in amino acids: CASGTGLRNTIYF. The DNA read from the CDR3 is TGTGCCAGTGGGACAGGGTTGCGGAACACC.

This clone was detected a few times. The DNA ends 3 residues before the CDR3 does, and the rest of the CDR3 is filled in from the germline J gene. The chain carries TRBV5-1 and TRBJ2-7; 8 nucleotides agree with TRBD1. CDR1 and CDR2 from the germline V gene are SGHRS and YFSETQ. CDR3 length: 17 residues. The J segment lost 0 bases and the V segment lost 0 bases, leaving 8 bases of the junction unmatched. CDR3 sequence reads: CASSLASGQGISYEQYF. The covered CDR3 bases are TGCGCCAGCAGCTTGGCGTCCGGACAGGGAATCTCCTACGAG.

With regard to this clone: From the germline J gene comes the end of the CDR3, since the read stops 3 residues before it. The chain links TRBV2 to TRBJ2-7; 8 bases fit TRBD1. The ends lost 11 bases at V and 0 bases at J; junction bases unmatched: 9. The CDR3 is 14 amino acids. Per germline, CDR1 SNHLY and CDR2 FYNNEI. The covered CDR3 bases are TGTGCCTGCAAGGGACAGGAAAGCTCCTACGAG. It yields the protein CACKGQESSYE. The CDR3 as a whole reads CACKGQESSYEQYF.

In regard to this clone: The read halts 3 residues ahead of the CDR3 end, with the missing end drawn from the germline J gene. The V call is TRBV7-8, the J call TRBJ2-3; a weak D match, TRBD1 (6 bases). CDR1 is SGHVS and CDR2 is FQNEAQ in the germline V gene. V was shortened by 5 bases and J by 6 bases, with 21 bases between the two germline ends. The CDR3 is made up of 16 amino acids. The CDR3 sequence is CASSPLAGALIDTQYF. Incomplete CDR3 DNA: TGTGCCAGCAGCCCCCTAGCAGGGGCGCTTATCGATACG.

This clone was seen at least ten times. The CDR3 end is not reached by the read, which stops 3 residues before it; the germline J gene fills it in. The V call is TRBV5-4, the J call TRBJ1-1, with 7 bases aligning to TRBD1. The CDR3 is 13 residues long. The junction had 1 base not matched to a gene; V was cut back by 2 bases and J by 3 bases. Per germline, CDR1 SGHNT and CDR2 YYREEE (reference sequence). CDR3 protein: CASSFTGDTEAFF. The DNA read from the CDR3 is TGTGCCAGCAGCTTCACAGGGGACACTGAA.

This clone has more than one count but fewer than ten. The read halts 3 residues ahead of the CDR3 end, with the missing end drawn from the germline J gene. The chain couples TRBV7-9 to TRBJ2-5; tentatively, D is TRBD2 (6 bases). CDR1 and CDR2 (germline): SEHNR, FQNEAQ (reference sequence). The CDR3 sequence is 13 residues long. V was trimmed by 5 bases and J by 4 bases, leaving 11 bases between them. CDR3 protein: CASSPVGGETQYF. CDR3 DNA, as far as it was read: TGTGCCAGCAGCCCCGTCGGGGGAGAGACC.

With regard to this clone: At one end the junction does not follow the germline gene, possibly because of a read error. The CDR3 reads CASRASGGRTGKLFF. The sequenced CDR3 bases are TGTGCCAGTAGGGCTAGCGGGGGGCGCACCGGGAAG. The rearrangement links TRBV19 to TRBJ2-2, with 11 bases identical to TRBD2. The missing CDR3 end, 3 residues past where the read stops, is filled in from the germline J gene. Per germline, CDR1 LNHDA and CDR2 SQIVND (reference sequence). CDR3 size: 15 residues. The whole variable domain, remainder taken from reference TRBV19 and TRBJ2-2, is DGGITQSPKYLFRKEGQNVTLSCEQNLNHDAMYWYRQDPGQGLRLIYYSQIVNDFQKGDIAEGYSVSREKKESFPLTVTSAQKNPTAFYLCASRASGGRTGKLFFGEGSRLTVL.

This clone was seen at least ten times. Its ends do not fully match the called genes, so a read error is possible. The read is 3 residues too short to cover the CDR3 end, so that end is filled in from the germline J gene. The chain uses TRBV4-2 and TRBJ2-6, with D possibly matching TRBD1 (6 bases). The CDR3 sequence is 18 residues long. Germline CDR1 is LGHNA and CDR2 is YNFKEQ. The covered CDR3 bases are TGCGCCAGCAGCCAATCAGGGGCGCTACCCTCTGGGGCCAACGTC. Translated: CASSQSGALPSGANV. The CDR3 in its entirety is CASSQSGALPSGANVLTF.

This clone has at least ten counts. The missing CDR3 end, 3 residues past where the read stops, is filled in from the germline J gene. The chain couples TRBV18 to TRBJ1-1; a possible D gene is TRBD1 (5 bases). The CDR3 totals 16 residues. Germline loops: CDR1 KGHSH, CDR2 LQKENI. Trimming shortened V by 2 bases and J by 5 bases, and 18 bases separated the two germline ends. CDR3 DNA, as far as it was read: TGTGCCAGCTCACCAGGGGCAGGCGGCTTAAAGACTGAA. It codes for CASSPGAGGLKTE. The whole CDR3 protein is CASSPGAGGLKTEAFF.

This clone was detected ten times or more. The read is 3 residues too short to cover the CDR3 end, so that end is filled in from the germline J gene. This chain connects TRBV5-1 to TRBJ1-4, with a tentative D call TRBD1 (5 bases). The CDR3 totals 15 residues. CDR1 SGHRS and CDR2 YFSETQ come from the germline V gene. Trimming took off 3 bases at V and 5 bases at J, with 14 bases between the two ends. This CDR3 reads CASSWTGTGNEKLFF. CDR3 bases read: TGCGCCAGCAGCTGGACCGGGACTGGGAATGAAAAA.

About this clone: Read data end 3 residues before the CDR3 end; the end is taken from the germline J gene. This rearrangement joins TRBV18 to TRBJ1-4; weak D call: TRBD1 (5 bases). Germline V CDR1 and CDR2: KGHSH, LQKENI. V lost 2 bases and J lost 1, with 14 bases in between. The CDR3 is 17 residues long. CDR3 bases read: TGTGCCAGCTCACCAACGCGCACGGGGGTAACTAATGAAAAA. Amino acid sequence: CASSPTRTGVTNEK. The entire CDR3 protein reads CASSPTRTGVTNEKLFF.

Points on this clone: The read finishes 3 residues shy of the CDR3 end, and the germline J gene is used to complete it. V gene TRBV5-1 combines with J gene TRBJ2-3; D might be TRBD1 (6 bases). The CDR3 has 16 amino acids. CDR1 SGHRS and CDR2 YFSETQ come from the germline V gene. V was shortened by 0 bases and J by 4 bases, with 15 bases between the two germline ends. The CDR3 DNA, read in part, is TGCGCCAGCAGCTTGGGGCAGGGGCCGGGGTCAGATACG. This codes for CASSLGQGPGSDT. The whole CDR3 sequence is CASSLGQGPGSDTQYF. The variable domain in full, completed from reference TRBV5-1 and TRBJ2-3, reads KAGVTQTPRYLIKTRGQQVTLSCSPISGHRSVSWYQQTPGQGLQFLFEYFSETQRNKGNFPGRFSGRQFSNSRSEMNVSTLELGDSALYLCASSLGQGPGSDTQYFGPGTRLTVL.

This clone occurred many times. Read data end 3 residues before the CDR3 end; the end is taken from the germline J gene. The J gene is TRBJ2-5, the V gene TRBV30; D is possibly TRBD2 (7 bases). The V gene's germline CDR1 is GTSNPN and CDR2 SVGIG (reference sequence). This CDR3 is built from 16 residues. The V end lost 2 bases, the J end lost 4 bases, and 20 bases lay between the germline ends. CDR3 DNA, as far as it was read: TGTGCCTGGAGTCCGAGGGGGGGCTACCAGGGAGAGACC. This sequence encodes CAWSPRGGYQGET. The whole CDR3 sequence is CAWSPRGGYQGETQYF.

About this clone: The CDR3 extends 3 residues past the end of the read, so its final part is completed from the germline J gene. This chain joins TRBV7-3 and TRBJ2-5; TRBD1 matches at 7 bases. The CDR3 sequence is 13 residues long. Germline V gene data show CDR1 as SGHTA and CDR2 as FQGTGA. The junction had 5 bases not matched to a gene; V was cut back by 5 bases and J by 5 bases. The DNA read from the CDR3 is TGTGCCAGCAGCCGAGGGGGCCGGGAGACC. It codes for CASSRGGRET. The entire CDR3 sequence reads CASSRGGRETQYF. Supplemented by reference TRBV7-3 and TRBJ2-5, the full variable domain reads GAGVSQTPSNKVTEKGKYVELRCDPISGHTALYWYRQSLGQGPEFLIYFQGTGAADDSGLPNDRFFAVRPEGSVSTLKIQRTERGDSAVYLCASSRGGRETQYFGPGTRLLVL.

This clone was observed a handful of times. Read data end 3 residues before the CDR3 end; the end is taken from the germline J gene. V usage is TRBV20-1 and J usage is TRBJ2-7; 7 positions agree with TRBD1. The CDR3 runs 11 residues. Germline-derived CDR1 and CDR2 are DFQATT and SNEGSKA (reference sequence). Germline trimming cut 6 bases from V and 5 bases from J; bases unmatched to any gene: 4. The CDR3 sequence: CSADRVNEQYF. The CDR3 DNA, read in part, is TGCAGTGCAGACAGGGTAAACGAG.

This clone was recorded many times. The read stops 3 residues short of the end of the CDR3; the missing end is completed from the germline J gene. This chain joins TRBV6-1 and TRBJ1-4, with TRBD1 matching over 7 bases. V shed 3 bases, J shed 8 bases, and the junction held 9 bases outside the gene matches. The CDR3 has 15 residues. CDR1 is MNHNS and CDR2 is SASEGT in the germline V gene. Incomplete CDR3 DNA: TGTGCCAGCAGTGACCTTCAGGGGGGAGAAGAAAAA. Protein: CASSDLQGGEEK. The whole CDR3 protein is CASSDLQGGEEKLFF.

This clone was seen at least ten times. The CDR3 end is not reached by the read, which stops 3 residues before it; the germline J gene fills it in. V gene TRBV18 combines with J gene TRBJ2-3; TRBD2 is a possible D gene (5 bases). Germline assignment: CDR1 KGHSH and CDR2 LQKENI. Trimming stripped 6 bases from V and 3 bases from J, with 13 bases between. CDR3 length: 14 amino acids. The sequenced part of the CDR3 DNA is TGTGCCAGCTCCACGGGGTTGGGAACAGATACG. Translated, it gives CASSTGLGTDT. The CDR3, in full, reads CASSTGLGTDTQYF.

Incomplete CDR3 DNA: TGTGCCAGCAGCCCCGGGACAGGTGCCTGGCCC. It is translated as CASSPGTGAWP. The CDR3 as a whole reads CASSPGTGAWPQHF. The chain joins TRBV16 to TRBJ1-5, with 8 bases that match TRBD1. The read finishes 3 residues shy of the CDR3 end, and the germline J gene is used to complete it. With V trimmed by 4 bases and J by 9 bases, 8 bases remained unmatched. This CDR3 region has 14 residues. The germline V gene has CDR1 KGHSY and CDR2 FQNENV. Full variable domain (remainder filled in from reference TRBV16 and TRBJ1-5): GEEVAQTPKHLVRGEGQKAKLYCAPIKGHSYVFWYQQVLKNEFKFLISFQNENVFDETGMPKERFSAKCLPNSPCSLEIQATKLEDSAVYFCASSPGTGAWPQHFGDGTRLSIL.

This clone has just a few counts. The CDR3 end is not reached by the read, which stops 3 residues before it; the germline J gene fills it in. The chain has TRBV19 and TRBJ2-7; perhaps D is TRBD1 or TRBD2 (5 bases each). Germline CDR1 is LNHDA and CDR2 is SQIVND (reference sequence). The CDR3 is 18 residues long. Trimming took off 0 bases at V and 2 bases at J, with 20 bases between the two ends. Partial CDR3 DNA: TGTGCCAGTAGTATAGATCGCCCAGGGAGCGACGATACCTACGAG. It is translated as CASSIDRPGSDDTYE. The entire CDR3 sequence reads CASSIDRPGSDDTYEQYF.

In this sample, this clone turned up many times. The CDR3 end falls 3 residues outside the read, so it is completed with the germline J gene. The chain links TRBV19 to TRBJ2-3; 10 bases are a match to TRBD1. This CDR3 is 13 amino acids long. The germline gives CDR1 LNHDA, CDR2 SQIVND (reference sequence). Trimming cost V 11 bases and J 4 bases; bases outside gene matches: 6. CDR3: CAAEGTGADTQYF. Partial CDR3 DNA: TGTGCCGCCGAGGGGACAGGGGCAGATACG.

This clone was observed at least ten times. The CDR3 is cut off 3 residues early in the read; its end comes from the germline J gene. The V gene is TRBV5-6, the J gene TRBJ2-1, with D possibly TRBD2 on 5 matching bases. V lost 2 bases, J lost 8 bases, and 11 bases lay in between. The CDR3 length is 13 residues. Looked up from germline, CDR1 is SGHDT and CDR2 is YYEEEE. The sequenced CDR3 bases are TGTGCCAGCAGCTTCCTAGCCGGCGATGAG. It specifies CASSFLAGDE. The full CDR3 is CASSFLAGDEQFF.